The present T cell receptor beta chain was sequenced within a study of blood T cell repertoires in COVID-19. Study-wide background: PBMCs, B-cell-depleted T cells, or T cells were the source of the cDNA or gDNA that made up the material.

The length of the CDR3 is 15 residues. The trim removed 5 bases at V and 7 bases at J, leaving 8 bases unmatched. In germline, CDR1 is SGHNT, CDR2 YENEEA. Under the authors' procedure: How many nucleated cells were present was estimated from reference gene primer amplification. TCRdb keeps only in-frame clones here, not all; method: immunoSEQ multiplex PCR. V and J calls and clone size are given by that table; D and trimming were obtained from the DNA. Of some 270,000 clones in the sample, 70% to 85% are singletons; the top ten hold roughly 0.87%. Enrollment of patients from Seattle took place during active infection, with longitudinal follow-up.

The clonotype comes from a human donor with COVID-19, enrolled during active disease. The donor label of this sample is uncertain. The specimen sequenced was peripheral blood. This chain connects TRBV11-3 to TRBJ2-1; 10 nucleotides match TRBD2. The CDR3 here is CASSPTSGTMNEQFF. DNA for the CDR3: TGTGCCAGCAGCCCTACTAGCGGGACAATGAATGAGCAGTTCTTC. Variable domain in full (rest from reference TRBV11-3 and TRBJ2-1): EAGVVQSPRYKIIEKKQPVAFWCNPISGHNTLYWYLQNLGQGPELLIRYENEEAVDDSQLPKDRFSAERLKGVDSTLKIQPAELGDSAVYLCASSPTSGTMNEQFFGPGTRLTVL.